Listed below are T cell receptor beta chains from one sample, sequenced in a study of patients and donors after allogeneic stem cell transplantation. TCRdb processed the RT-PCR reads anew with MiXCR; each CDR3 protein has one entry. The sample comprises some 880,000 distinct CDR3 sequences, 15% to 20% of which are singletons, and 5.5% to 6.5% rests with the top ten. Sequenced input: blood, either unsorted or a sorted T cell fraction (not recorded which). Receptor source: a human donor who was either an allogeneic HSCT recipient or a stem cell or donor lymphocyte infusion donor (not recorded which). It is not recorded whose cells these are; they may come from a transplant donor. CDR3s include the opening cysteine and the closing phenylalanine or tryptophan. The order of the fields is J gene, clone size, V gene, D gene, CDR3 DNA, CDR3 protein. A D gene is named only where the DNA matches it firmly. For some rows the clone size is stated as once, few or many, or as a class when expanded; others skip it.

j_call: TRBJ1-5
clone_size: few
v_call: TRBV6-5
d_call: .
cdr3_nt: TGTGCCAGCAGTTACGAACAAAGCAATCAGCCCCAGCATTTT
cdr3_aa: CASSYEQSNQPQHF

j_call: TRBJ2-5
clone_size: .
v_call: TRBV7-9
d_call: .
cdr3_nt: TGTGCCAGCAGCTCACCTTACCAAGAGACCCAGTACTTC
cdr3_aa: CASSSPYQETQYF

j_call: TRBJ2-1
clone_size: few
v_call: TRBV20-1
d_call: TRBD2
cdr3_nt: TGCAGTGCTAGAGTGACTAGCAGTTACAATGAGCAGTTCTTC
cdr3_aa: CSARVTSSYNEQFF

j_call: TRBJ2-6
clone_size: .
v_call: TRBV4-2
d_call: TRBD2
cdr3_nt: TGTGCCAGCAGCCAAGACAGTTGGGCGGGGGTTAGCTCTGGGGCCAACGTCCTGACTTTC
cdr3_aa: CASSQDSWAGVSSGANVLTF

j_call: TRBJ1-3
clone_size: few
v_call: TRBV29-1
d_call: TRBD1
cdr3_nt: TGCAGCGTTTCCGTCCGGGACAGGGGATCTTACACCATATATTTT
cdr3_aa: CSVSVRDRGSYTIYF

j_call: TRBJ1-1
clone_size: few
v_call: TRBV24-1
d_call: TRBD1
cdr3_nt: TGTGCCACCAGTGACGGGGGACAGATCAACACTGAAGCTTTCTTT
cdr3_aa: CATSDGGQINTEAFF

j_call: TRBJ2-1
clone_size: many
v_call: TRBV5-1
d_call: TRBD2
cdr3_nt: TGCGCCAGCAGACCTGGACTAGCGGCCTCCTACAATGAGCAGTTCTTC
cdr3_aa: CASRPGLAASYNEQFF

j_call: TRBJ2-5
clone_size: few
v_call: TRBV6-6
d_call: .
cdr3_nt: TGTGCCAGCATCCGGGGGCCGCAAGAGACCCAGTACTTC
cdr3_aa: CASIRGPQETQYF

j_call: TRBJ1-1
clone_size: .
v_call: TRBV6-1
d_call: .
cdr3_nt: TGTGCCAGCAGCTCTACAGTGGGAGGGCCCACTGAAGCTTTCTTT
cdr3_aa: CASSSTVGGPTEAFF

j_call: TRBJ2-3
clone_size: .
v_call: TRBV4-2
d_call: .
cdr3_nt: TGTGCCAGCAGCCAAGCGTTCGGGAGCACAGATACGCAGTATTTT
cdr3_aa: CASSQAFGSTDTQYF

j_call: TRBJ2-7
clone_size: few
v_call: TRBV12-3/TRBV12-4
d_call: .
cdr3_nt: TGTGCCAGCAGCCCCCCTAGGGCAGGGGATAGCGAGCAGTACTTC
cdr3_aa: CASSPPRAGDSEQYF

j_call: TRBJ1-2
clone_size: few
v_call: TRBV15
d_call: TRBD1
cdr3_nt: TGTGCCACCGATACGGGACAGTACGATGGCTACACCTTC
cdr3_aa: CATDTGQYDGYTF

j_call: TRBJ2-2
clone_size: .
v_call: TRBV12-3/TRBV12-4
d_call: .
cdr3_nt: TGTGCCAGCAGGATAGGCGGGTCGAACACCGGGGAGCTGTTTTTT
cdr3_aa: CASRIGGSNTGELFF

j_call: TRBJ1-1
clone_size: many
v_call: TRBV20-1
d_call: .
cdr3_nt: TGCAGTGCTAGAGATCCGGGGGGAGGCACTGAAGCTTTCTTT
cdr3_aa: CSARDPGGGTEAFF

j_call: TRBJ2-5
clone_size: few
v_call: TRBV12-3/TRBV12-4
d_call: .
cdr3_nt: TGTGCGGGTTCCCGCCGGAAAGAGACCCAGTACTTC
cdr3_aa: CAGSRRKETQYF

j_call: TRBJ1-1
clone_size: many
v_call: TRBV12-3/TRBV12-4
d_call: .
cdr3_nt: TGTGCCAGCAGTAAGAACACTGAAGCTTTCTTT
cdr3_aa: CASSKNTEAFF

j_call: TRBJ1-1
clone_size: .
v_call: TRBV14
d_call: TRBD1
cdr3_nt: TGTGCCAGCAGCCATAGGACAGGGATTAACACTGAAGCTTTCTTT
cdr3_aa: CASSHRTGINTEAFF